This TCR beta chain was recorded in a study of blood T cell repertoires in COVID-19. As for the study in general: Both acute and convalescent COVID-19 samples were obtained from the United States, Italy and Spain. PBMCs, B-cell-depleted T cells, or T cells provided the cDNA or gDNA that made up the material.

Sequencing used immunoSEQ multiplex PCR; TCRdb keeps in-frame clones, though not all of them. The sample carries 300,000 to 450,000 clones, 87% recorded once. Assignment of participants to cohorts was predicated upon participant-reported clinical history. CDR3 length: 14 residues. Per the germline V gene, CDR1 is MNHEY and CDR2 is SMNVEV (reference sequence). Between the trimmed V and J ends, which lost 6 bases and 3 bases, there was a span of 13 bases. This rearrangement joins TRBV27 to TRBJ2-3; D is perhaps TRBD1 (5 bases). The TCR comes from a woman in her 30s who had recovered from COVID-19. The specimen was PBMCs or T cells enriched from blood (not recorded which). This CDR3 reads CASSASAGTDTQYF. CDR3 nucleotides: TGTGCCAGCAGCGCCTCGGCAGGGACAGATACGCAGTATTTT.